This T cell receptor beta chain was documented in a study of technical replicates of blood from several donors. From germline, CDR1 is SGHDT and CDR2 YYEEEE. This CDR3 is 16 amino acids long. Losses at the gene ends were 4 bases for V and 9 bases for J; bases not matched to a gene: 9. TCRdb's copy holds only in-frame clones and misses some; the assay was immunoSEQ multiplex PCR. The sample yields under 75,000 clones, 85% to 95% seen once. This chain links TRBV5-6 with TRBJ2-1; 14 bases map to TRBD2. Material: PBMCs. This clonotype originated in a human donor in good health. Some clones in this sample may be carry-over from other donors' samples. The CDR3: CASSKPGTSGGGEQFF. Written as DNA, the CDR3 is TGTGCCAGCAGCAAACCAGGGACTAGCGGGGGCGGTGAGCAGTTCTTC.